The clone carrying this T cell receptor beta chain was picked up a small number of times. Its specificity is not known. Separate cDNA molecules received unique molecular identifiers, which the library attached to them. In the original analysis: Sample TCR counts, which ranged from about 20,000 to 690,600, had a median of approximately 96,000. TCRdb reprocessed the RACE reads with MiXCR, giving one entry per CDR3 protein. V and J calls and clone size were set by TCRdb, not the authors. In the table there are fewer than 95,000 distinct CDR3 sequences, more than 9.5% of which are singletons. Time point of the sample: patch test 2, 6 weeks after DPC sensitization. The treatment was: therapeutic diphenylcyclopropenone sensitization with weekly scalp DPC. These data originate in a study of human T cells and chemical hapten exposure. Whole-study context: Patches that contained 0.01% DPC were applied to the upper back and read at 6 days.

Overall study findings and caveats: Expanded TCRs created a significantly greater count of big CDR3 similarity clusters than controls did.

Trimming removed 1 base from V and 8 bases from J; junction bases left unmatched: 3. Germline values: CDR1 DFQATT, CDR2 SNEGSKA (reference sequence). This CDR3 contains 13 residues. The source is a man aged 35 to 55 with alopecia areata. Some clones in this sample may be carry-over from other donors' samples. The J gene is TRBJ2-1, the V gene TRBV20-1, with 9 bases identical to TRBD2. Material: whole blood, obtained in connection with sensitization to the hapten diphenylcyclopropenone (DPC). In nucleotides, the CDR3 is TGCAGTGCTAGAGTTAGCGGGAGCTATGAGCAGTTCTTC. Encoded protein: CSARVSGSYEQFF.